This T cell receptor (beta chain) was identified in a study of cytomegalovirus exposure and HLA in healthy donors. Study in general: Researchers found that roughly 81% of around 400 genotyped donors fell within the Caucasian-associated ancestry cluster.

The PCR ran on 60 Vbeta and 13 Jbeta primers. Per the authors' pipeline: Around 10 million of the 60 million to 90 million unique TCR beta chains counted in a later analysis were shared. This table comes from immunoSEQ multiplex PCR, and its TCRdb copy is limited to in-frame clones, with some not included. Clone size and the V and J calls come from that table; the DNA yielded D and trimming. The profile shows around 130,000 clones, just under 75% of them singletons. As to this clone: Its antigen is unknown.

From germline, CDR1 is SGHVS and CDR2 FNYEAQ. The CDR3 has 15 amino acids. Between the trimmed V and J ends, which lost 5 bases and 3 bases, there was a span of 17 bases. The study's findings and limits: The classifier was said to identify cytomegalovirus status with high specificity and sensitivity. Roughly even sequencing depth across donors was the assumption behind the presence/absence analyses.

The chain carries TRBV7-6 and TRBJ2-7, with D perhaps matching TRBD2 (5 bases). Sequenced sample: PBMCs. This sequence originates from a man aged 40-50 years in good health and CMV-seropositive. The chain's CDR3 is CASSTAGVLSYEQYF. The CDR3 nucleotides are TGTGCCAGCAGCACTGCGGGCGTCCTTAGCTACGAGCAGTACTTC.